Listed below are T cell receptor beta chains from one sample, sequenced in a study of cytomegalovirus exposure and HLA in healthy donors. TCRdb's table, derived via immunoSEQ multiplex PCR, lists solely in-frame clones and lacks some. The sample has around 250,000 clones, about nine tenths seen once. The specimen sequenced was PBMCs. These receptors were obtained from a girl aged 2-10 years in good health and CMV-seronegative. Each CDR3 is given with its conserved first and last residue. The D gene is left open where the match is weak. Size values are once, few and many counts, or a class for expanded clones, and some rows have none.

j_call,v_call,clone_size,d_call,cdr3_aa,cdr3_nt
TRBJ2-1,TRBV5-1,-,-,CASSFRLAFNEQFF,TGCGCCAGCAGCTTTAGGCTAGCGTTCAATGAGCAGTTCTTC
TRBJ2-7,TRBV9,-,TRBD2,CASSVGGTSGIYEQYF,TGTGCCAGCAGCGTGGGGGGGACTAGCGGGATCTACGAGCAGTACTTC
TRBJ2-1,TRBV5-1,-,TRBD1,CASSGGQNLNEQFF,TGCGCCAGCAGCGGGGGACAGAACCTCAATGAGCAGTTCTTC
TRBJ2-5,TRBV30,-,-,CAWRVARETQYF,TGTGCCTGGAGGGTAGCGAGGGAGACCCAGTACTTC
TRBJ1-1,TRBV6-5,-,TRBD1,CASSSTGGRLNTEAFF,TGTGCCAGCAGTTCGACAGGGGGCCGGTTGAACACTGAAGCTTTCTTT
TRBJ2-7,TRBV5-6,few,TRBD2,CASSLELAGVAYEQYF,TGTGCCAGCAGCTTGGAACTAGCGGGGGTTGCCTACGAGCAGTACTTC
TRBJ2-6,TRBV6-1,-,-,CASTGSSGANVLTF,TGTGCCAGCACCGGGAGCTCTGGGGCCAACGTCCTGACTTTC
TRBJ1-1,TRBV5-1,-,-,CASALVTGNTEAFF,TGCGCCAGCGCCTTGGTCACGGGGAACACTGAAGCTTTCTTT
TRBJ2-1,TRBV2,-,-,CAVNGQDYNEQFF,TGTGCCGTCAACGGCCAGGACTACAATGAGCAGTTCTTC
TRBJ2-1,TRBV7-2,once,TRBD2,CASSSGLAGVGEQFF,TGTGCCAGCAGCTCCGGACTAGCGGGAGTCGGTGAGCAGTTCTTC